The source of this T cell receptor (beta chain) is a study of sequential checkpoint blockade in melanoma. Study-level information: About 90 pretreatment tumor DNA samples were TCRβ immunosequenced. Overall study results and limits: PD-L1 staining and CD8+ counts, not mutational load, tracked tumor T-cell clonality.

In the case of this clone: Antigen unknown.

Sequencing was performed with immunoSEQ multiplex PCR; in TCRdb, only in-frame clones are kept and a portion is missing. The top ten hold 8.5% to 14% of the sample, which has about 2,900 clones, roughly a quarter seen once. The V gene's germline CDR1 is LNHDA and CDR2 SQIVND (reference sequence). The CDR3 has 15 amino acids. With 4 bases removed from V and 0 bases from J, the gap between germline ends came to 12 bases. As for treatment: randomized to nivolumab then ipilimumab (arm A) or the reverse (arm B). Patients had received no earlier DNA-damaging chemotherapy. This receptor was identified in a human donor with melanoma. Material: tumor tissue (inferred from file names), obtained from a patient given nivolumab and ipilimumab in sequence. The J gene is TRBJ1-1, the V gene TRBV19; D unresolved. The CDR3 reads CASSTGGRLNTEAFF. The CDR3 DNA reads TGTGCCAGTAGTACCGGCGGCCGACTGAACACTGAAGCTTTCTTT.